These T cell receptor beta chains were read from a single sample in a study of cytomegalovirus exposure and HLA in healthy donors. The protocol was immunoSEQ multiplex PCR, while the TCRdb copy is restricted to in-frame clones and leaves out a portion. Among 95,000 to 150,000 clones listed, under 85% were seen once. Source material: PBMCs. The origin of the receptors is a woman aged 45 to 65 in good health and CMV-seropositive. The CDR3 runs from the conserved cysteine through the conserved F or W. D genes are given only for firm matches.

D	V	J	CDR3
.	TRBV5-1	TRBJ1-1	CASSPTRGTPEAFF
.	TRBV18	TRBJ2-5	CASSPGTDQETQYF
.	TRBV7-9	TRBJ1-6	CASRGGARGRGIWSPLHF
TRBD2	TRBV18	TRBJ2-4	CASSPSGTAKNIQYF
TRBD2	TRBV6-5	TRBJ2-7	CASTTMGKRDYEQYF
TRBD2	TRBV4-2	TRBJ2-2	CASSQEPSGANTGELFF
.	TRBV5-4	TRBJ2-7	CASSLAGGRGSYEQYF
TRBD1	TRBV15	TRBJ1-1	CATSRSTARGTTKNTEAFF
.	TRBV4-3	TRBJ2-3	CASSQVSLERVTDTQYF
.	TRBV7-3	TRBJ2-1	CASSFEGSYNEQFF
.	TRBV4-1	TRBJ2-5	CASSQYQGTQYF
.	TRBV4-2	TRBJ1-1	CASSYGNTEAFF
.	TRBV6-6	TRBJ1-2	CASSYPQVMGYTF
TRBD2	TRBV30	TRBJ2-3	CAWGSGGGTDTQYF
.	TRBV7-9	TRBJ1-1	CASSSVTEAFF
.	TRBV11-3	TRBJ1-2	CASSPQEGLGYTF
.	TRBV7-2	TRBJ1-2	CASSLGGGGGSPLYGYTF
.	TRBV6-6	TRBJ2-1	CASIPPSEKSHNEQFF
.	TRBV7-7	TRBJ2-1	CASSLLLWAEQFF
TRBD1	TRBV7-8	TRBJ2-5	CASSRQGAETQYF
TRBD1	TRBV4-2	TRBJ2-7	CASSQMGQVYRGYEQYF
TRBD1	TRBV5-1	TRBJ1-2	CASSFEWLKQGADGYTF
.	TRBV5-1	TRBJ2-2	CASRDTDAGELFF
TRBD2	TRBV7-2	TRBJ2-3	CASSLRLAANTDTQYF
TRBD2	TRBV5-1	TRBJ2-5	CASQREGTETQYF
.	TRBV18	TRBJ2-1	CASTTDSNEQFF
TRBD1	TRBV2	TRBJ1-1	CASSPDRRWGGEAFF
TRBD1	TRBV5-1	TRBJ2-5	CASSAGTGETQYF